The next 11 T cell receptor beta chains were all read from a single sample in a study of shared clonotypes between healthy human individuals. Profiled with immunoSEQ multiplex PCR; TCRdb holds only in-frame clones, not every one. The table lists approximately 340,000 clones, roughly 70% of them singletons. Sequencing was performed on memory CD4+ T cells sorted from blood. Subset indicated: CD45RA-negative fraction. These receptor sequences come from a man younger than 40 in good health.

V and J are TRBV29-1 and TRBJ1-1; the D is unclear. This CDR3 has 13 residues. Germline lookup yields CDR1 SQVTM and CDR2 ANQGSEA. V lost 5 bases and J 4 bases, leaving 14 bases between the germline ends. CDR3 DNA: TGCAGCGTTTGCAAGGACTGGGGCACTGAAGCTTTCTTT. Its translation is CSVCKDWGTEAFF.

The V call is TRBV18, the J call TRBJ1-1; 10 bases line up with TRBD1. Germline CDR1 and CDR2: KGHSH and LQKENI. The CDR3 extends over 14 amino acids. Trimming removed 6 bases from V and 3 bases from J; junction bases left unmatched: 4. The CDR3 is CASSGGQGYTEAFF. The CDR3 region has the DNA TGTGCCAGCTCCGGGGGACAGGGGTACACTGAAGCTTTCTTT.

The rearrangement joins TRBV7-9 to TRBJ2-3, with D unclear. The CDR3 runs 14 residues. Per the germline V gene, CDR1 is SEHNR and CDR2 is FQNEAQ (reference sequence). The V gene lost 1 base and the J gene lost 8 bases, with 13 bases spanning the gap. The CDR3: CASSLVIRGSTQYF. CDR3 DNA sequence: TGTGCCAGCAGCTTAGTAATACGTGGATCTACGCAGTATTTT. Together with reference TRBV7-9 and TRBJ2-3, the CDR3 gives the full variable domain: DTGVSQNPRHKITKRGQNVTFRCDPISEHNRLYWYRQTLGQGPEFLTYFQNEAQLEKSRLLSDRFSAERPKGSFSTLEIQRTEQGDSAMYLCASSLVIRGSTQYFGPGTRLTVL.

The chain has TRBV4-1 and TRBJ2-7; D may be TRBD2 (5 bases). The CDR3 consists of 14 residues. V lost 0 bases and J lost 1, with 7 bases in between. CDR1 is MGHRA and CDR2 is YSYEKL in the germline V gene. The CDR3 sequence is CASSQELASYEQYF. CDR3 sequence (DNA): TGCGCCAGCAGCCAAGAGTTAGCGTCCTACGAGCAGTACTTC.

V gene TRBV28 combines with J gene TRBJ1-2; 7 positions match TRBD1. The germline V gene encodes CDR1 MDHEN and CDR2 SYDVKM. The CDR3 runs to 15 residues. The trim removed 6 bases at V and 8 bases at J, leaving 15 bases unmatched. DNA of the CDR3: TGTGCCAGCAGACTCACTTCCCACGGGACAGAAGGCTACACCTTC. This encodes CASRLTSHGTEGYTF.

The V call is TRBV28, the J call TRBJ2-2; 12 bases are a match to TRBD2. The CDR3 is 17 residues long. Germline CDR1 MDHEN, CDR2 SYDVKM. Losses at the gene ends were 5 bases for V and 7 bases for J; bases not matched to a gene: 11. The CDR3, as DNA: TGTGCCAGCAGTCCGACCGGACTAGCGGGGCGCTTCGGGGAGCTGTTTTTT. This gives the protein CASSPTGLAGRFGELFF.

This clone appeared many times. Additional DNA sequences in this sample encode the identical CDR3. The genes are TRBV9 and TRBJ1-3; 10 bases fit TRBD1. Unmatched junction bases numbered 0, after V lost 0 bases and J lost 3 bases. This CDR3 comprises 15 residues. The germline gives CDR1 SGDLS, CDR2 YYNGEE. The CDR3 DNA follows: TGTGCCAGCAGCGTAGGGACAGGGGGTGGAAACACCATATATTTT. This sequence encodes CASSVGTGGGNTIYF. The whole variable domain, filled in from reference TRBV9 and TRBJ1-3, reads DSGVTQTPKHLITATGQRVTLRCSPRSGDLSVYWYQQSLDQGLQFLIQYYNGEERAKGNILERFSAQQFPDLHSELNLSSLELGDSALYFCASSVGTGGGNTIYFGEGSWLTVV.

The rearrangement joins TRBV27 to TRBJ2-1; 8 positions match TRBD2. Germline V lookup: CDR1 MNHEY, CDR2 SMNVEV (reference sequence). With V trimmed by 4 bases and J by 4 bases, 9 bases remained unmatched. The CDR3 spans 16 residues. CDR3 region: CASSSLTSGRYNEQFF. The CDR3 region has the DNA TGTGCCAGCAGTTCCCTCACTAGCGGAAGATACAATGAGCAGTTCTTC.

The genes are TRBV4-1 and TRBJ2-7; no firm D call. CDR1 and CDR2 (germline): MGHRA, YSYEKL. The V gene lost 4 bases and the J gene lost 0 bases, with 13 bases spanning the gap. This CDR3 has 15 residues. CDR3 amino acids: CASSPGGGSSYEQYF. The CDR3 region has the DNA TGCGCCAGCAGCCCCGGCGGCGGCTCCTCCTACGAGCAGTACTTC.

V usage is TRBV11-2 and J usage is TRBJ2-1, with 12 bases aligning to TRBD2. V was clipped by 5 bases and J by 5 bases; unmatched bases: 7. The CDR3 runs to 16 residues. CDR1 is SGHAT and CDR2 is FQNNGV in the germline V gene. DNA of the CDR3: TGTGCCAGCAGCCCCCCGCTAGCGGGAGGGAACAATGAGCAGTTCTTC. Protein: CASSPPLAGGNNEQFF.

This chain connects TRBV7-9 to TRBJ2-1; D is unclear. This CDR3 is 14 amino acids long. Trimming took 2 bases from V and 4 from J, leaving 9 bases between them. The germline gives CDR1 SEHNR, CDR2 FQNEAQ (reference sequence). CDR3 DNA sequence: TGTGCCAGCAGCTTAACTGGTGGGTACAATGAGCAGTTCTTC. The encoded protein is CASSLTGGYNEQFF.